This T cell receptor (beta chain) was captured in a study of T cell responses to AZD1222 COVID-19 vaccine (TCRdb year 2021). Turning to the overall study: TCR sequencing was performed for 230 to 250 trial participants, of whom approximately 200 were given two doses of AZD1222 and approximately 25 were given two doses of MenACWY control vaccine. Enrollment into the trials was organized by age into subgroups of 18-55, 56-69 and 70-plus years, and those subgroups contained around 150, 28 and 57 TCR-sequenced participants, respectively.

Points the paper makes about the study in general: The 56-69-year group was small, and its depth increase did not reach significance, likely because of low power. Reportedly, almost half of the unique spike-specific TCRs recognized epitopes lying outside the regions that are mutated in the B.1.351 and B.1.1.7 variants. Because no samples from the day 14 peak response were available, repertoires could be characterized only after the peak T cell response. After two AZD1222 doses, spike-specific TCR breadth and depth were significantly higher than at day 0 and than in MenACWY recipients. Conclusions about previously exposed vaccinees were limited because only six AZD1222 recipients were SARS-CoV-2 seropositive at baseline. Participants were mostly white British, with more females than males. The authors suggested clonal diversity may have been underestimated. The whole spike protein was spanned by vaccine-associated CD4 TCRs, and dominant responses were seen in regions 160-218 and 743-854.

The CDR3 regions of human TCRbeta chains were analyzed by immunosequencing. Concerning the study's data processing: Repertoire TCRs were checked for matches against a reference library of SARS-CoV-2-specific TCRs that had been generated using the MIRA antigen-specificity platform. Breadth was defined as the fraction of unique TCRs that were SARS-CoV-2-associated. Depth was defined as the fraction of total T cells that were SARS-CoV-2-associated. Using the MIRA data, each spike-specific TCR was mapped to the spike region that the TCR reacts to and placed in a CD4 or CD8 class. Log10-transformed breadth and depth values were compared by one-way ANOVA with Sidak's multiple comparisons tests. This immuneACCESS table, as held by TCRdb, lists in-frame sequences with V and J called but not all clones. Of the missing ones, under half trace to an unresolved V gene in checked studies; the others have no known cause. The D gene and trimming were derived from the DNA, and the V and J assignments and clone size from that table. This sample is represented by about 98,000 clones; about 86% of them were singletons. The ten largest account for about 9.3% of the sample.

The time point label here, explained by the study, means: baseline before first vaccination. In the paper's terms, the treatment or condition label means: meningococcal conjugate vaccine given as trial control. The vaccinee samples were drawn from two UK trials, COV001 and COV002, one of which was a single-blind randomized controlled phase 2/3 trial testing AZD1222 (ChAdOx1 nCoV-19) in healthy adults. For TCRbeta chain sequencing, PBMC samples from trial participants were taken at day 0 and at day 28 after the second dose. In regard to this clone: The target of this receptor is not known. No qualities accompany the bases; no much larger clone lies one base away.

This TCR derives from an adult in good health. This specimen was peripheral blood, taken on day 0 of MenACWY control vaccination.

The nucleotide sequence is given as TGTGCCAGTAGCGAAACAGTGAACACTGAAGCTTTCTTT. Its protein is CASSETVNTEAFF. This receptor chain uses TRBV19 and TRBJ1-1; the D segment cannot be called with confidence. Per the germline V gene (reference sequence), LNHDA is the CDR1 and SQIVND is the CDR2. From the cysteine through the phenylalanine, the CDR3 covers 13 amino acids. This entry keeps only the CDR3 DNA: 39 bases, framed from base 1. The V and J ends are trimmed by 6 bases and 0 bases, leaving 8 bases between them. This CDR3, with the reference TRBV19 and TRBJ1-1 proteins standing in past its ends, gives the full variable domain DGGITQSPKYLFRKEGQNVTLSCEQNLNHDAMYWYRQDPGQGLRLIYYSQIVNDFQKGDIAEGYSVSREKKESFPLTVTSAQKNPTAFYLCASSETVNTEAFFGQGTRLTVV.